One and the same sample provided the 20 T cell receptor beta chains below, sequenced in a study of metastatic and nonmetastatic thyroid tumors. Before thyroid surgery, none of the patients had received any treatment. TCRdb reassembled clones from the PCR reads with MiXCR. Here the sample spans more than 10,000 clones, around 30% being singletons. Specimen: tumor tissue. The receptors stem from a female donor with papillary thyroid cancer or a benign thyroid nodule (not recorded which). Some clones in this sample may be carry-over from other donors' samples.

This clone was recorded at least ten times. A much bigger clone sits one base away, suggesting this may be a read error. The sample contains more than one DNA sequence encoding this CDR3. The rearrangement links TRBV30 to TRBJ2-7, with TRBD2 matching 13 bases. J gave up 13 bases and V 3 bases, and 12 bases lay outside the gene matches. CDR1 is GTSNPN and CDR2 is SVGIG in the germline V gene (reference sequence). This CDR3 region has 14 residues. As DNA, the CDR3 is TGTGCCTGGAGGCCGGGACTAGCGGGATTTGGGCAATACTTC. This sequence encodes CAWRPGLAGFGQYF.

This clone was recorded many times. V and J are TRBV18 and TRBJ2-1, with 9 bases aligning to TRBD2. The trim removed 4 bases at V and 8 bases at J, leaving 15 bases unmatched. The CDR3 spans 17 residues. Germline CDR1 KGHSH, CDR2 LQKENI. The CDR3 nucleotides read TGTGCCAGCTCACGTAGACTAGCGGACTCTCAGGGCGATGAGCAGTTCTTC. Its protein product is CASSRRLADSQGDEQFF. The full variable domain, its missing parts supplied by reference TRBV18 and TRBJ2-1, is NAGVMQNPRHLVRRRGQEARLRCSPMKGHSHVYWYRQLPEEGLKFMVYLQKENIIDESGMPKERFSAEFPKEGPSILRIQQVVRGDSAAYFCASSRRLADSQGDEQFFGPGTRLTVL.

A few counts support this clone. V gene TRBV4-3 combines with J gene TRBJ2-2; D is unclear. Trimming shortened V by 0 bases and J by 8 bases, and 7 bases separated the two germline ends. The CDR3 has 13 amino acids. CDR1 LGHNA and CDR2 YSLEER come from the germline V gene. CDR3 sequence (DNA): TGCGCCAGCAGCCAAGATCGGATAGGGGAGCTGTTTTTT. Its translation is CASSQDRIGELFF.

This chain connects TRBV5-1 to TRBJ2-1; 10 bases agree with TRBD1. V was pared by 3 bases and J by 6 bases, with 6 bases of the junction left unmatched. The germline V gene has CDR1 SGHRS and CDR2 YFSETQ. This CDR3 has 15 residues. CDR3 sequence (DNA): TGCGCCAGCAGCTCCGGGACAGGGGTGGGCAATGAGCAGTTCTTC. This encodes CASSSGTGVGNEQFF.

The J gene is TRBJ2-3, the V gene TRBV13; D not certain. V lost 3 bases and J lost 4, with 5 bases in between. The CDR3 length is 12 residues. Germline-derived CDR1 and CDR2 are PRHDT and FYEKMQ (reference sequence). In DNA form, the CDR3 reads TGTGCCAGCAGCTTCATCTCAGATACGCAGTATTTT. This encodes CASSFISDTQYF.

This clone was counted between two and nine times. The chain has TRBV6-1 and TRBJ2-7; weak D call: TRBD1 (6 bases). The CDR3 totals 15 residues. Germline V CDR1 and CDR2: MNHNS, SASEGT. The V and J ends lost 7 bases and 6 bases respectively, with 22 bases between them. Written as DNA, the CDR3 is TGTGCCAGCACCAAGGACAGCTTTTTTATCGGCGAGCAGTACTTC. Translation: CASTKDSFFIGEQYF.

V is TRBV9 and J is TRBJ2-1, with 9 bases lining up with TRBD2. J lost 7 bases, V lost 2 bases, and 10 bases had no gene match. The CDR3 has 16 amino acids. In germline, CDR1 is SGDLS, CDR2 YYNGEE. CDR3 loop: CASSVTQREERNEQFF. DNA for the CDR3: TGTGCCAGCAGCGTGACTCAGCGGGAGGAGAGGAATGAGCAGTTCTTC.

The rearrangement uses TRBV11-2 and TRBJ2-7; D call uncertain. The V end was cut by 1 base, the J end by 3 bases, with 13 bases between. The CDR3 totals 15 residues. From germline, CDR1 is SGHAT and CDR2 FQNNGV. The CDR3 reads CASSLGSATNYEQYF. The CDR3 coding sequence is TGTGCCAGCAGCTTAGGGTCGGCTACTAACTACGAGCAGTACTTC.

The chain combines TRBV4-2 with TRBJ2-1; D is uncertain. Trimming pared 5 bases from V and 9 bases from J, leaving 8 bases between. The CDR3 extends over 11 amino acids. CDR1 and CDR2 (germline): LGHNA, YNFKEQ. CDR3 nucleotide sequence: TGTGCCAGCAGCTACAGCGTTGAGCAGTTCTTC. Amino acid sequence: CASSYSVEQFF.

V gene TRBV6-5 combines with J gene TRBJ1-2; perhaps TRBD1 as D (5 bases). The length of the CDR3 is 14 residues. Germline loops: CDR1 MNHEY, CDR2 SVGAGI. V shed 4 bases and J shed 2 bases, with 11 bases lying between them. CDR3 DNA sequence: TGTGCCAGCAGTTCTCAGGGTTCGAACTATGGCTACACCTTC. Amino acids: CASSSQGSNYGYTF.

The genes are TRBV18 and TRBJ2-7; D not resolved. This CDR3 is built from 13 residues. V was trimmed by 6 bases and J by 7 bases, leaving 16 bases between them. Germline V gives CDR1 KGHSH, CDR2 LQKENI. The CDR3 DNA reads TGTGCCAGCTCCCCGGACGTGGTGAGGGAGCAGTACTTC. It specifies CASSPDVVREQYF.

This rearrangement joins TRBV6-1 to TRBJ2-7; no reliable D call. Looked up from germline, CDR1 is MNHNS and CDR2 is SASEGT. The CDR3 is 13 residues long. V was pared by 8 bases and J by 11 bases, with 22 bases between. This chain's CDR3 is CASLPTTTYKKYF. CDR3 bases: TGTGCCAGCCTCCCGACCACCACCTACAAGAAGTACTTC.

This clone was seen a few times. This chain joins TRBV12-3 or TRBV12-4 and TRBJ2-1; 7 nucleotides agree with TRBD2. With 4 bases clipped from V and 2 bases from J, the junction kept 2 bases outside the gene matches. The CDR3 loop spans 14 amino acids. The CDR3 region is CASSSGTTYNEQFF. The CDR3 DNA reads TGTGCCAGCAGTTCCGGGACTACCTACAATGAGCAGTTCTTC.

The genes are TRBV5-5 and TRBJ2-1; either TRBD1 or TRBD2 may supply D (6 bases each). Trimming shortened V by 5 bases and J by 11 bases, and 20 bases separated the two germline ends. Germline CDR1 is SGHKS and CDR2 is YYEKEE (reference sequence). The CDR3 extends over 14 amino acids. The CDR3 sequence is CASSPAMGGSQQFF. The CDR3 DNA reads as TGTGCCAGCAGTCCAGCCATGGGGGGCTCCCAGCAGTTCTTC.

The chain has TRBV7-2 and TRBJ1-3, with unresolved D. The CDR3 has 12 residues. The V and J ends lost 6 bases and 2 bases respectively, with 5 bases between them. CDR1 and CDR2 from the germline V gene are SGHTA and FQGNSA. CDR3 in DNA: TGTGCCAGCAGTTCCACTGGAAACACCATATATTTT. It codes for CASSSTGNTIYF. Full variable domain (outside the CDR3, taken from reference TRBV7-2 and TRBJ1-3): GAGVSQSPSNKVTEKGKDVELRCDPISGHTALYWYRQSLGQGLEFLIYFQGNSAPDKSGLPSDRFSAERTGGSVSTLTIQRTQQEDSAVYLCASSSTGNTIYFGEGSWLTVV.

J is TRBJ2-3 and V is TRBV20-1; 9 bases line up with TRBD2. The length of the CDR3 is 16 residues. Per germline, CDR1 DFQATT and CDR2 SNEGSKA (reference sequence). V trimming: 1 base; J trimming: 4 bases; junction bases outside the gene matches: 9. The CDR3 nucleotides are TGCAGTGCTAGAGGGACTAGCGATATAGGCGCAGATACGCAGTATTTT. Its translation: CSARGTSDIGADTQYF.

Points on this clone: A much larger clonotype is one base distant, so this may be a read error. The chain has TRBV20-1 and TRBJ2-7, with a tentative D call TRBD1 (6 bases). The germline V gene has CDR1 DFQATT and CDR2 SNEGSKA (reference sequence). Trimming removed 8 bases from V and 3 bases from J, with 20 bases in between. The CDR3 is made up of 14 amino acids. Here the CDR3 DNA reads TGCAGTTGGACAGCCCCCCTAGAGTGCTACGAGCAGTACTTC. Translating gives CSWTAPLECYEQYF.

This clone was found a few times. J is TRBJ2-7 and V is TRBV6-1; D possibly corresponds to TRBD2 (6 bases). CDR3 size: 13 residues. Deletions cut 1 base from V and 5 bases from J, with 9 bases between. Germline V gene sequence: CDR1 MNHNS, CDR2 SASEGT. CDR3 amino acids: CASSEGEVHEQYF. The CDR3 nucleotides read TGTGCCAGCAGTGAAGGGGAGGTCCACGAGCAGTACTTC.

This clone has more than one count but fewer than ten. V and J are TRBV12-3 or TRBV12-4 and TRBJ1-5; 7 nucleotides align to TRBD1. The trim removed 2 bases at V and 6 bases at J, leaving 4 bases unmatched. CDR3 length: 14 amino acids. In nucleotides, the CDR3 is TGTGCCAGCAGTTTATCAGGGGGTGGTCAGCCCCAGCATTTT. The encoded protein is CASSLSGGGQPQHF.

By its share, this clone is medium-sized. The chain joins TRBV20-1 to TRBJ1-3; maybe TRBD1 (5 bases). Looked up from germline, CDR1 is DFQATT and CDR2 is SNEGSKA (reference sequence). The CDR3 consists of 13 residues. The ends were cut back, 0 bases at V and 7 bases at J, with 10 bases in the middle. Written as DNA, the CDR3 is TGCAGTGCTAGAGAGGGGGTACGGAACACCATATATTTT. This encodes CSAREGVRNTIYF.